Sequencing of this T cell receptor beta chain was carried out in a study of early T cells in non-severe SARS-CoV-2 infection. The overall study: Chains were unpaired, as sequencing was done on bulk RNA from unsorted whole blood. Study-wide results and caveats: Private and CD4 specificities were missed by VDJdb matching, skewed to anti-spike CD8.

cDNA molecules, individually, were tagged with unique molecular identifiers. TCRdb ran MiXCR on the 5' RACE reads and lists one entry per CDR3 protein. Of about 61,000 distinct CDR3 sequences listed, more than 10% are singletons. The V gene lost 6 bases and the J gene lost 4 bases, with 13 bases spanning the gap. The CDR3 runs to 14 residues. On this clonotype itself: Antigen specificity is unknown.

The V and J genes are TRBV12-3 or TRBV12-4 and TRBJ1-5, with D perhaps matching TRBD1 (6 bases). Here the sequenced sample was whole blood, taken at baseline. The origin of this receptor is an adult who was a healthcare worker with PCR-confirmed SARS-CoV-2 infection or an uninfected control (not recorded which). The donor label of this sample is uncertain. The CDR3 DNA reads TGTGCCAGCAGGCCCGGGACACCGAATCAGCCCCAGCATTTT. Its protein is CASRPGTPNQPQHF.